Listed below are T cell receptor beta chains from one sample, sequenced in a study of CD4+ T cells in melanoma. This table comes from immunoSEQ multiplex PCR, and its TCRdb copy is limited to in-frame clones, with some not included. The table includes roughly 120,000 clones, around 93% detected once. Sequencing used peripheral blood. These receptors originate from a human donor with melanoma. Each CDR3 is given with its conserved first and last residue. A D gene is named only where the DNA matches it firmly. A row's size may be missing; if present it is once, few, many or a size class.

d_gene	abundance	j_gene	v_gene	CDR3aa	CDR3nt
TRBD1	NA	TRBJ2-1	TRBV5-1	CASGSTGVPSYNEQFF	TGCGCCAGCGGCTCCACAGGGGTCCCTTCCTACAATGAGCAGTTCTTC
TRBD2	NA	TRBJ2-1	TRBV15	CATSRVTSGSYNEQFF	TGTGCCACCAGCAGAGTGACTAGCGGGTCCTACAATGAGCAGTTCTTC
NA	NA	TRBJ1-4	TRBV19	CASSIQDSLYEKLFF	TGTGCCAGTAGTATCCAGGACAGTCTGTATGAAAAACTGTTTTTT
NA	NA	TRBJ2-7	TRBV29-1	CSATGGSSYEQYF	TGCAGCGCCACTGGGGGCAGCTCCTACGAGCAGTACTTC
TRBD2	once	TRBJ2-3	TRBV5-1	CASSTGLASDTQYF	TGCGCCAGCAGCACGGGACTAGCGAGTGATACGCAGTATTTT
NA	NA	TRBJ2-1	TRBV4-2	CASSQGGYNEQFF	TGTGCCAGCAGTCAGGGGGGATACAATGAGCAGTTCTTC
NA	NA	TRBJ1-1	TRBV27	CASRNLRNPQRAEAFF	TGTGCCAGCAGAAATTTAAGGAACCCACAACGGGCTGAAGCTTTCTTT
NA	NA	TRBJ2-7	TRBV30	CAWRRRDSYEQYF	TGTGCCTGGAGACGTAGGGATTCCTACGAGCAGTACTTC
NA	NA	TRBJ1-6	TRBV11-2	CASSLEVPYNSPLHF	TGTGCCAGCAGCTTAGAAGTTCCCTATAATTCACCCCTCCACTTT
NA	NA	TRBJ2-6	TRBV6-1	CASRGKSSGANVLTF	TGTGCCAGCAGAGGGAAGAGCTCTGGGGCCAACGTCCTGACTTTC
TRBD1	once	TRBJ1-5	TRBV5-1	CASSLGQGGKPQHF	TGCGCCAGCAGCTTGGGTCAGGGGGGAAAGCCCCAGCATTTT
TRBD1	NA	TRBJ2-6	TRBV6-1	CASSEAPGQVTGANVLTF	TGTGCCAGCAGTGAAGCCCCGGGACAGGTAACTGGGGCCAACGTCCTGACTTTC
TRBD1	NA	TRBJ2-7	TRBV5-1	CASSLDRDSDEQYF	TGCGCCAGCAGCTTGGACCGGGACAGCGACGAGCAGTACTTC
TRBD1	NA	TRBJ1-5	TRBV6-1	CASTGEINQPQHF	TGTGCCAGTACAGGGGAAATTAATCAGCCCCAGCATTTT
NA	NA	TRBJ2-2	TRBV27	CASSSPEGVTGELFF	TGTGCCAGCAGTTCCCCCGAGGGAGTCACCGGGGAGCTGTTTTTT
TRBD1	NA	TRBJ2-1	TRBV7-9	CASSLIGTVYNEQFF	TGTGCCAGCAGCTTAATCGGGACAGTATACAATGAGCAGTTCTTC
NA	NA	TRBJ2-5	TRBV2	CASSEASGRETQYF	TGTGCCAGCAGTGAGGCTAGTGGGAGAGAGACCCAGTACTTC
NA	NA	TRBJ2-2	TRBV28	CASSSRGTGELFF	TGTGCCAGCAGTTCTAGGGGAACCGGGGAGCTGTTTTTT
NA	NA	TRBJ2-3	TRBV7-3	CASSLTPSTDTQYF	TGTGCCAGCAGCTTGACGCCTAGCACAGATACGCAGTATTTT
NA	NA	TRBJ1-1	TRBV5-3	CASSLSAYTEAFF	TGTGCCAGCAGCTTGAGCGCCTACACTGAAGCTTTCTTT
TRBD1	NA	TRBJ2-5	TRBV7-9	CASSHRGMRKTQYF	TGTGCCAGCAGCCACAGGGGGATGCGAAAGACCCAGTACTTC
NA	NA	TRBJ1-2	TRBV6-5	CASSYRLDAYGYTF	TGTGCCAGCAGTTACCGGCTCGACGCTTATGGCTACACCTTC
NA	NA	TRBJ1-2	TRBV28	CASSSSGTQVDYGYTF	TGTGCCAGCAGTTCTTCCGGGACCCAGGTGGACTATGGCTACACCTTC
NA	NA	TRBJ1-2	TRBV4-2	CASSQDSVNYGYTF	TGTGCCAGCAGCCAAGACTCGGTAAACTATGGCTACACCTTC
NA	NA	TRBJ1-5	TRBV10-3	CAISGAGGGSSNQPQHF	TGTGCCATCAGTGGGGCAGGAGGGGGTAGTAGCAATCAGCCCCAGCATTTT
TRBD2	NA	TRBJ2-3	TRBV9	CASSVTGTRGTDTQYF	TGTGCCAGCAGCGTCACCGGGACTAGGGGAACAGATACGCAGTATTTT
NA	NA	TRBJ2-3	TRBV29-1	CSVASGAKRVAQYF	TGCAGCGTCGCCTCCGGGGCCAAACGCGTAGCGCAGTATTTT
NA	NA	TRBJ2-7	TRBV28	CASSLYRVTYEQYF	TGTGCCAGCAGTTTATACAGGGTGACGTACGAGCAGTACTTC
TRBD1	once	TRBJ2-2	TRBV9	CASSVDTGGMNTGELFF	TGTGCCAGCAGCGTAGATACAGGGGGTATGAACACCGGGGAGCTGTTTTTT
TRBD2	NA	TRBJ2-3	TRBV7-9	CASSDLSGSGTDTQYF	TGTGCCAGCTCAGACCTTAGCGGGAGTGGGACAGATACGCAGTATTTT
NA	NA	TRBJ2-7	TRBV11-2	CASSPGRALYEQYF	TGTGCCAGCAGCCCCGGCAGGGCTCTCTACGAGCAGTACTTC
TRBD2	NA	TRBJ2-1	TRBV5-1	CASSTSGMGNEQFF	TGCGCCAGCAGTACTAGCGGTATGGGCAATGAGCAGTTCTTC
NA	NA	TRBJ2-5	TRBV15	CATSTQGGAQETQYF	TGTGCCACCAGCACTCAAGGAGGGGCCCAAGAGACCCAGTACTTC
TRBD2	NA	TRBJ2-1	TRBV15	CATSRGVGSGSDEQFF	TGTGCCACCAGCAGAGGTGTGGGTAGCGGGAGCGACGAGCAGTTCTTC
NA	NA	TRBJ2-3	TRBV7-3	CASSLARADTQYF	TGTGCCAGCAGCTTAGCGAGGGCAGATACGCAGTATTTT
TRBD1	NA	TRBJ1-4	TRBV4-3	CASSQSRQGSKLFF	TGCGCCAGCAGCCAGTCGAGACAGGGGTCAAAACTGTTTTTT
TRBD1	NA	TRBJ1-4	TRBV10-3	CAISRDRVLEELFF	TGTGCCATCAGCCGGGACAGGGTATTGGAGGAACTGTTTTTT
NA	NA	TRBJ2-7	TRBV5-8	CASSRETEAYEQYF	TGTGCCAGCAGCAGGGAGACTGAAGCCTACGAGCAGTACTTC
TRBD1	NA	TRBJ1-2	TRBV7-2	CASSSQGAGGYTF	TGTGCCAGCAGCTCACAGGGGGCTGGTGGCTACACCTTC
NA	NA	TRBJ2-6	TRBV5-4	CASSLGQANSGANVLTF	TGTGCCAGCAGCTTGGGCCAGGCTAACTCTGGGGCCAACGTCCTGACTTTC
NA	NA	TRBJ1-1	TRBV7-2	CASSLRWDTEAFF	TGTGCCAGCAGCTTAAGATGGGACACTGAAGCTTTCTTT
NA	NA	TRBJ2-7	TRBV4-1	CASSQDDRAHRRQYF	TGCGCCAGCAGCCAAGATGACCGGGCCCATAGACGGCAGTACTTC
TRBD1	NA	TRBJ1-2	TRBV18	CASSPAAGGENGYTF	TGTGCCAGCTCACCGGCGGCAGGGGGAGAGAATGGCTACACCTTC
TRBD1	NA	TRBJ2-7	TRBV5-1	CASSMGQGEAEQYF	TGCGCCAGCAGCATGGGACAGGGGGAGGCCGAGCAGTACTTC
NA	NA	TRBJ1-4	TRBV9	CASSFQQGVSEKLFF	TGTGCCAGCAGCTTTCAACAGGGAGTATCTGAAAAACTGTTTTTT
NA	NA	TRBJ2-5	TRBV27	CASSPRHEETQYF	TGTGCCAGCAGTCCCAGACACGAAGAGACCCAGTACTTC
NA	once	TRBJ2-3	TRBV7-9	CASSHTIRGREDTQYF	TGTGCCAGCAGTCACACCATTAGGGGACGCGAGGATACGCAGTATTTT
NA	few	TRBJ1-1	TRBV15	CATGAAANTEAFF	TGTGCCACCGGAGCAGCAGCGAACACTGAAGCTTTCTTT
TRBD1	NA	TRBJ1-4	TRBV18	CASSPRQGVNEKLFF	TGTGCCAGCTCACCCCGACAGGGTGTGAATGAAAAACTGTTTTTT
NA	NA	TRBJ2-1	TRBV5-1	CASSLSSYNEQFF	TGCGCCAGCAGCCTGAGCTCCTACAATGAGCAGTTCTTC
TRBD1	NA	TRBJ1-2	TRBV28	CASSVVRTGGGYGYTF	TGTGCCAGCAGTGTAGTCCGGACAGGGGGAGGCTATGGCTACACCTTC
NA	NA	TRBJ2-5	TRBV5-1	CASSSGVAQETQYF	TGCGCCAGCAGCTCGGGAGTAGCTCAAGAGACCCAGTACTTC
NA	NA	TRBJ1-2	TRBV6-4	CASSPEGRYGYTF	TGTGCCAGCAGTCCGGAGGGTCGGTATGGCTACACCTTC
NA	NA	TRBJ2-3	TRBV6-5	CASSLRDDTDTQYF	TGTGCCAGCAGTCTACGGGACGACACAGATACGCAGTATTTT